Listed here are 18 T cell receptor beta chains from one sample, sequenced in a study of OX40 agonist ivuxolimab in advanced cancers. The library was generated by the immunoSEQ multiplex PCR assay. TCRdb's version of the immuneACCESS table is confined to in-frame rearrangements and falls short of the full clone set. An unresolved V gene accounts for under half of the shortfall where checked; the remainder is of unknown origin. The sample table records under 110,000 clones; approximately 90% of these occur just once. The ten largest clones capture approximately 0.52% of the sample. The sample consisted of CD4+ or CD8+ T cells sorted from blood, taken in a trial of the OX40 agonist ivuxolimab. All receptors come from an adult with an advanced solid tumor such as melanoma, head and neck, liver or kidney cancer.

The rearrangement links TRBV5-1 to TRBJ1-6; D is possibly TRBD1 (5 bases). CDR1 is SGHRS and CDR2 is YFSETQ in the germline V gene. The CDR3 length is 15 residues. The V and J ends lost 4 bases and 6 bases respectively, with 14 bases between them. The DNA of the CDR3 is TGCGCCAGCAGCACCTCGGCAGGGACTAATTCACCCCTCCACTTT. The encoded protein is CASSTSAGTNSPLHF.

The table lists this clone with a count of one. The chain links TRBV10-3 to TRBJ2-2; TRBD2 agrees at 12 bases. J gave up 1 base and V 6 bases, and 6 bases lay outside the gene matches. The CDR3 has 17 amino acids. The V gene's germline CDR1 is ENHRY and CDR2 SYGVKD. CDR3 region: CAIRHPGLAGNTGELFF. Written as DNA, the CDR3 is TGTGCCATCAGACACCCGGGACTAGCGGGGAACACCGGGGAGCTGTTTTTT.

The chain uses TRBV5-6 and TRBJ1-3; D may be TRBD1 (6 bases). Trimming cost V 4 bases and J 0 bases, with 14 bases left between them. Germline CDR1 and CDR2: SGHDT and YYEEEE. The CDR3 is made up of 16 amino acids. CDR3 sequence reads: CASSPRGGGSGNTIYF. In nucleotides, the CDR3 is TGTGCCAGCAGCCCTCGCGGGGGCGGCTCTGGAAACACCATATATTTT.

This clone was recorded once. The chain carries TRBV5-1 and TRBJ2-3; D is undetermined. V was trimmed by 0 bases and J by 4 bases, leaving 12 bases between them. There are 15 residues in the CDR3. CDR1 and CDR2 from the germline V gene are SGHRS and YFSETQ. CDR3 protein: CASSLEGRSPDTQYF. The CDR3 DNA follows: TGCGCCAGCAGCTTGGAAGGCAGGTCTCCAGATACGCAGTATTTT.

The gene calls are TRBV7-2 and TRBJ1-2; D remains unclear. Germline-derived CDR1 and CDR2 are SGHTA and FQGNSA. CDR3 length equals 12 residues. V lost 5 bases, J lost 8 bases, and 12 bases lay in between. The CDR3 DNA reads TGTGCCAGCAGCCCCCCCGGGATGGGCTACACCTTC. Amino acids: CASSPPGMGYTF.

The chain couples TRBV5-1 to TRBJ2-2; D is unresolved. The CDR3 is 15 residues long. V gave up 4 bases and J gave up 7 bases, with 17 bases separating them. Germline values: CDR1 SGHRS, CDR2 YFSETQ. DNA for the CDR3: TGCGCCAGCAGCGGCTCCATTGCGGTCCGCGGGGAGCTGTTTTTT. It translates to CASSGSIAVRGELFF.

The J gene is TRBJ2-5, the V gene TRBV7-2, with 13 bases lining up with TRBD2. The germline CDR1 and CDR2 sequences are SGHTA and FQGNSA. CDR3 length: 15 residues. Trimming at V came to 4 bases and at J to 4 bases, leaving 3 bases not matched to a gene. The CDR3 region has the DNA TGTGCCAGCAGCTCCCGGACTAGCGGGGGAGAGACCCAGTACTTC. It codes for CASSSRTSGGETQYF.

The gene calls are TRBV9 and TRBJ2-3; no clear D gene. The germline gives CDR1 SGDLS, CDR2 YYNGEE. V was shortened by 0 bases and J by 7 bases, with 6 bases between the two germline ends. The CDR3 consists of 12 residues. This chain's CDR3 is CASSVVTNTQYF. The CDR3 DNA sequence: TGTGCCAGCAGCGTAGTGACGAATACGCAGTATTTT.

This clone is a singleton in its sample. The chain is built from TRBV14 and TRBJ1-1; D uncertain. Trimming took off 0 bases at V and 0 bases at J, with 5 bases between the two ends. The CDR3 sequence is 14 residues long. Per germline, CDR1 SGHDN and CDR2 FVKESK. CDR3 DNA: TGTGCCAGCAGCCAAGATACAGTGAACACTGAAGCTTTCTTT. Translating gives CASSQDTVNTEAFF.

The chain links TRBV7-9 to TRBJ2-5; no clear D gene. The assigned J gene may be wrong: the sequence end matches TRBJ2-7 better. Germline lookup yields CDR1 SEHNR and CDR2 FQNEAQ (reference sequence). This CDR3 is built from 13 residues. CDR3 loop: CASSSYRGYEQYF. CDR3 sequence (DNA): TGTGCCAGCAGCTCCTATCGAGGCTACGAGCAGTACTTC.

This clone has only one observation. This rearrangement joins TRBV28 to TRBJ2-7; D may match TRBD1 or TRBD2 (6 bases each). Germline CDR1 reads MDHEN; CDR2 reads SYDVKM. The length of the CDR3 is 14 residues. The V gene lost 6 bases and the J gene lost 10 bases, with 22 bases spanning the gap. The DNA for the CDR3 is TGTGCCAGCAGCTGGGGGGACACCTCTAATTCTCAGTACTTC. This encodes CASSWGDTSNSQYF.

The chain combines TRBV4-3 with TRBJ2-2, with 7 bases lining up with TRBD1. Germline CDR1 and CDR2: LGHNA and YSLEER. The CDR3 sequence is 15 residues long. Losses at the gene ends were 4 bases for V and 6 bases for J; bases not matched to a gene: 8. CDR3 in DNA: TGCGCCAGCAGCCTCCAAGGGGGCTTTGCCGGGGAGCTGTTTTTT. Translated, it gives CASSLQGGFAGELFF.

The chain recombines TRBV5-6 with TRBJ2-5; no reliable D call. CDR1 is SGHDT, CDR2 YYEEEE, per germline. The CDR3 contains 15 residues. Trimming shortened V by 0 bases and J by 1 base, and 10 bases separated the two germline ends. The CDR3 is CASSLGGVVQETQYF. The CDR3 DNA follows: TGTGCCAGCAGCTTGGGTGGGGTAGTCCAAGAGACCCAGTACTTC.

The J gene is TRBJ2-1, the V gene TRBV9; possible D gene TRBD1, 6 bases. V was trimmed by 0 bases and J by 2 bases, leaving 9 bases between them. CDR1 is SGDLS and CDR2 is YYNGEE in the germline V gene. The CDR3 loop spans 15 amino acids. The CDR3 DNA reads TGTGCCAGCAGCGTAGATGGGGGCCCCTACAATGAGCAGTTCTTC. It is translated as CASSVDGGPYNEQFF.

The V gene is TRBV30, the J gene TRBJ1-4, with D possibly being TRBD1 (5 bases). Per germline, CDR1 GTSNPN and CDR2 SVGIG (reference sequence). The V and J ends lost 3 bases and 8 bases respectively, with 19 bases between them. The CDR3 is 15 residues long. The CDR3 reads CAWRASGAGVEKLFF. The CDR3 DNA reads TGTGCCTGGAGAGCAAGTGGGGCCGGGGTCGAAAAACTGTTTTTT.

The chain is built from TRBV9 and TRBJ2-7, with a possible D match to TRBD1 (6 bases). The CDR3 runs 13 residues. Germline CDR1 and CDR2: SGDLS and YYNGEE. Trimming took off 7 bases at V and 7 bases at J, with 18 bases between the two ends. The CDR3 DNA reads TGTGCCAGCCAGGGGACCGCTGAGGGGGAGCAGTACTTC. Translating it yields CASQGTAEGEQYF. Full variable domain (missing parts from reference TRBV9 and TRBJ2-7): DSGVTQTPKHLITATGQRVTLRCSPRSGDLSVYWYQQSLDQGLQFLIQYYNGEERAKGNILERFSAQQFPDLHSELNLSSLELGDSALYFCASQGTAEGEQYFGPGTRLTVT.

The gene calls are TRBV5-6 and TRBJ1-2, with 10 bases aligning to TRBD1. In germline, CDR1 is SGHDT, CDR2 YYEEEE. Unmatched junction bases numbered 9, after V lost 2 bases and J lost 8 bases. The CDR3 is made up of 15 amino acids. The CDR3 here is CASSFPGQGFWGYTF. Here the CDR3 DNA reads TGTGCCAGCAGCTTTCCGGGACAGGGGTTCTGGGGCTACACCTTC.

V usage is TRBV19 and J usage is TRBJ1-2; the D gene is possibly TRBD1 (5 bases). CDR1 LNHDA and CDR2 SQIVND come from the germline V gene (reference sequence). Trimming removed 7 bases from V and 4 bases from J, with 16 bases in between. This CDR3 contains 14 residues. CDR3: CASTEGEGAYGYTF. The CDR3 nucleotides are TGTGCCAGTACCGAGGGAGAAGGGGCCTATGGCTACACCTTC.